The clone carrying this TCR beta chain was counted only a few times. This record comes from a study of liver allograft versus peripheral blood T cells. Study context: Peripheral blood of the recipients supplied T cell receptor repertoires that were compared with those in transplanted livers.

Each CDR3 protein gets one entry after TCRdb re-called the reads with MiXCR. The sample carries some 15,000 distinct CDR3 sequences, 22% recorded once. V was clipped by 6 bases and J by 1 base; unmatched bases: 5. The CDR3 has 14 amino acids. CDR1 is SEHNR, CDR2 FQNEAQ, per germline (reference sequence). The chain uses TRBV7-9 and TRBJ2-5, with TRBD1 matching over 7 bases. The sequence was collected from a human patient who had a liver transplant. The graft donor may account for some of the T cells. CDR3 DNA sequence: TGTGCCAGCAGTTTTGACAGGGCCCAAGAGACCCAGTACTTC. It encodes CASSFDRAQETQYF.